These 27 T cell receptor beta chains share one sample of origin, sequenced in a study of T cells in localized non-small cell lung cancer. The data were produced by immunoSEQ multiplex PCR, yet TCRdb's version contains in-frame clones alone and is incomplete. The table shows around 80,000 clones, with 60% to 85% occurring only once. Sequencing was performed on PBMCs, taken before any cancer treatment. The receptors come from a man aged 40 to 75 with stage II squamous cell lung carcinoma.

V is TRBV7-2 and J is TRBJ2-1; possible D gene TRBD1, 6 bases. V shed 5 bases and J shed 4 bases, with 12 bases lying between them. Germline values: CDR1 SGHTA, CDR2 FQGNSA. This CDR3 spans 14 amino acids. In DNA form, the CDR3 reads TGTGCCAGCAGCCAAGGGGGAAATTACAATGAGCAGTTCTTC. This codes for CASSQGGNYNEQFF.

V is TRBV5-1 and J is TRBJ2-7; 7 positions match TRBD1. Per germline, CDR1 SGHRS and CDR2 YFSETQ. V shed 4 bases and J 4 bases; nucleotides not matched to a gene: 2. The CDR3 sequence is 12 residues long. CDR3 sequence reads: CASSRGQYEQYF. In DNA form, the CDR3 reads TGCGCCAGCAGCAGGGGACAGTACGAGCAGTACTTC.

The chain uses TRBV6-5 and TRBJ1-5; weak D call: TRBD1 (5 bases). The CDR3 length is 14 residues. Trimming stripped 7 bases from V and 3 bases from J, with 13 bases between. Germline lookup yields CDR1 MNHEY and CDR2 SVGAGI. The CDR3 coding sequence is TGTGCCAGCAACGGGGTAGGGGCCAATCAGCCCCAGCATTTT. Its protein is CASNGVGANQPQHF.

The count of this clone is one. This chain uses TRBV27 with TRBJ1-1; D may be TRBD1 (6 bases). Trimming stripped 8 bases from V and 1 base from J, with 17 bases between. Germline assignment: CDR1 MNHEY and CDR2 SMNVEV (reference sequence). The CDR3 spans 15 residues. CDR3: CASSPLRGGNTEAFF. As DNA, the CDR3 is TGTGCCAGCTCTCCCCTGAGGGGGGGGAACACTGAAGCTTTCTTT.

This clone was counted between two and nine times. The chain links TRBV19 to TRBJ2-6; perhaps D is TRBD1 or TRBD2 (6 bases each). V lost 2 bases and J 0 bases, leaving 11 bases between the germline ends. This CDR3 contains 17 residues. Per germline, CDR1 LNHDA and CDR2 SQIVND (reference sequence). The CDR3 region has the DNA TGTGCCAGTAGTATAAGGGGGGATAGCTCTGGGGCCAACGTCCTGACTTTC. It yields the protein CASSIRGDSSGANVLTF. Full variable domain (rest looked up from reference TRBV19 and TRBJ2-6): DGGITQSPKYLFRKEGQNVTLSCEQNLNHDAMYWYRQDPGQGLRLIYYSQIVNDFQKGDIAEGYSVSREKKESFPLTVTSAQKNPTAFYLCASSIRGDSSGANVLTFGAGSRLTVL.

V and J are TRBV11-1 and TRBJ1-1, with D maybe TRBD1 (6 bases). Germline CDR1 and CDR2: SGHAT and FQDESV (reference sequence). Trimming shortened V by 1 base and J by 1 base, and 10 bases separated the two germline ends. The CDR3 loop spans 15 amino acids. The CDR3 here is CASSLGGGGNTEAFF. CDR3 in DNA: TGTGCCAGCAGCTTAGGCGGAGGGGGGAACACTGAAGCTTTCTTT.

The V call is TRBV9, the J call TRBJ2-5; 12 nucleotides line up with TRBD2. The CDR3 contains 16 residues. Per the germline V gene, CDR1 is SGDLS and CDR2 is YYNGEE. J gave up 5 bases and V 4 bases, and 9 bases lay outside the gene matches. The CDR3 sequence is CASSSRTSGETETQYF. The CDR3, as DNA: TGTGCCAGCAGCTCCCGGACTAGCGGGGAAACGGAGACCCAGTACTTC.

CDR3 DNA sequence: TGTGCCAGCAGTACCGGGAGAGGGGCGGAGACCCAGTACTTC. Its protein product is CASSTGRGAETQYF. The rearrangement uses TRBV2 and TRBJ2-5, with D possibly TRBD2 on 6 matching bases. The CDR3 spans 14 residues. V was clipped by 5 bases and J by 5 bases, with 15 bases between them. Germline V gives CDR1 SNHLY, CDR2 FYNNEI.

The chain joins TRBV18 to TRBJ2-5, with 8 bases lining up with TRBD2. The CDR3 is made up of 14 amino acids. Per germline, CDR1 KGHSH and CDR2 LQKENI. V shed 3 bases, J shed 7 bases, and the junction held 7 bases outside the gene matches. This CDR3 reads CASSPRAGVGTQYF. The CDR3 nucleotides are TGTGCCAGCTCACCTAGAGCGGGAGTGGGGACCCAGTACTTC.

The chain is built from TRBV9 and TRBJ1-4, with a tentative D call TRBD1 (6 bases). This CDR3 contains 15 residues. Germline V gene lookup returns CDR1 SGDLS and CDR2 YYNGEE. Trimming left V 4 bases short and J 3 bases short, with 13 bases between. The CDR3 here is CASSTRGGSNEKLFF. The CDR3 DNA reads TGTGCCAGCAGCACCAGGGGAGGGTCTAATGAAAAACTGTTTTTT.

The chain employs TRBV7-9 and TRBJ2-4; weak D call: TRBD1 (5 bases). CDR3 length equals 15 residues. Trimming removed 5 bases from V and 6 bases from J, with 17 bases in between. CDR1 is SEHNR, CDR2 FQNEAQ, per germline (reference sequence). CDR3 sequence reads: CASSPQGARGNIQYF. The DNA of the CDR3 is TGTGCCAGCAGCCCCCAAGGGGCTAGGGGAAACATTCAGTACTTC.

The rearrangement joins TRBV5-8 to TRBJ2-1, with 12 nucleotides matching TRBD2. V was clipped by 3 bases and J by 7 bases; unmatched bases: 8. This CDR3 contains 16 residues. Germline V gene data show CDR1 as SGHTS and CDR2 as YDEGEE. The CDR3 nucleotides are TGTGCCAGCAGCTCCAAAGGACTAGCGGGGATAAATGAGCAGTTCTTC. Translating it yields CASSSKGLAGINEQFF.

The rearrangement links TRBV5-1 to TRBJ1-1, with D unresolved. There are 13 residues in the CDR3. Germline V gives CDR1 SGHRS, CDR2 YFSETQ. Trimming took off 4 bases at V and 1 base at J, with 8 bases between the two ends. In nucleotides, the CDR3 is TGCGCCAGCAGCCCCGGTAAGAACACTGAAGCTTTCTTT. Protein product: CASSPGKNTEAFF.

This clone was seen a few times. The chain joins TRBV6-6 to TRBJ1-6; tentatively, D is TRBD1 (6 bases). There are 14 residues in the CDR3. The V gene's germline CDR1 is MNHNY and CDR2 SVGAGI (reference sequence). The V gene lost 11 bases and the J gene lost 7 bases, with 18 bases spanning the gap. The CDR3 sequence is CAGRRTANNSPLHF. Written as DNA, the CDR3 is TGTGCCGGACGGCGGACAGCGAACAATTCACCCCTCCACTTT.

The rearrangement joins TRBV28 to TRBJ2-3; 9 bases match TRBD2. V gave up 7 bases and J gave up 3 bases; unmatched junction bases: 11. The CDR3 contains 16 residues. From germline, CDR1 is MDHEN and CDR2 SYDVKM. CDR3 sequence: CASNPPAGGRTDTQYF. CDR3 DNA sequence: TGTGCCAGCAATCCTCCCGCGGGGGGGCGTACAGATACGCAGTATTTT.

As for this clone: At one boundary the junction diverges from the germline segment, which might be a read error. This rearrangement joins TRBV4-1 to TRBJ1-2; D unclear. This CDR3 spans 11 amino acids. CDR1 is MGHRA and CDR2 is YSYEKL in the germline V gene. CDR3 residues: CASSGDYGYTF. Here the CDR3 DNA reads TGTGCCAGCAGCGGGGACTATGGCTACACCTTC.

In its sample, this clone was seen a few times. The chain combines TRBV5-1 with TRBJ1-4; no firm D call. This CDR3 contains 16 residues. V gave up 2 bases and J gave up 6 bases, with 17 bases separating them. Per germline, CDR1 SGHRS and CDR2 YFSETQ. CDR3 sequence reads: CASSFGLRDGDEKLFF. The CDR3 coding sequence is TGCGCCAGCAGCTTTGGACTCCGGGATGGGGATGAAAAACTGTTTTTT.

This chain links TRBV7-9 with TRBJ2-3; D remains ambiguous. CDR1 is SEHNR, CDR2 FQNEAQ, per germline (reference sequence). The V and J ends lost 5 bases and 4 bases respectively, with 10 bases between them. The CDR3 has 13 amino acids. The CDR3 spells CASSHEVPDTQYF. CDR3 DNA sequence: TGTGCCAGCAGCCACGAGGTCCCAGATACGCAGTATTTT.

The V gene is TRBV5-1, the J gene TRBJ1-4; 7 bases match TRBD1. Trimming removed 4 bases from V and 2 bases from J; junction bases left unmatched: 8. This CDR3 region has 16 residues. Germline V gene sequence: CDR1 SGHRS, CDR2 YFSETQ. The CDR3 loop reads CASSPMGGQTNEKLFF. CDR3 bases: TGCGCCAGCAGCCCTATGGGGGGACAGACTAATGAAAAACTGTTTTTT. The whole variable domain, remainder taken from reference TRBV5-1 and TRBJ1-4, is KAGVTQTPRYLIKTRGQQVTLSCSPISGHRSVSWYQQTPGQGLQFLFEYFSETQRNKGNFPGRFSGRQFSNSRSEMNVSTLELGDSALYLCASSPMGGQTNEKLFFGSGTQLSVL.

Ten or more counts support this clone. This sequence joins TRBV29-1 and TRBJ1-2, with TRBD1 matching 7 bases. In germline, CDR1 is SQVTM, CDR2 ANQGSEA. The J segment lost 0 bases and the V segment lost 3 bases, leaving 10 bases of the junction unmatched. The CDR3 has 16 residues. CDR3 in amino acids: CSVEATGTDPNYGYTF. The CDR3 coding sequence is TGCAGCGTTGAGGCAACCGGGACAGACCCTAACTATGGCTACACCTTC.

The V and J genes are TRBV5-4 and TRBJ1-1; tentative D call: TRBD1 (5 bases). Per the germline V gene, CDR1 is SGHNT and CDR2 is YYREEE (reference sequence). The CDR3 covers 14 residues. The ends were cut back, 4 bases at V and 6 bases at J, with 16 bases in the middle. As DNA, the CDR3 is TGTGCCAGCAGCCCGGAAAGGGGCAGATCTGAAGCTTTCTTT. It codes for CASSPERGRSEAFF.

The chain recombines TRBV7-8 with TRBJ1-1; no firm D call. V dropped 5 bases and J dropped 7 bases, with 14 bases sitting between them. In germline, CDR1 is SGHVS, CDR2 FQNEAQ. This CDR3 has 13 residues. CDR3 residues: CASSVEKLNEAFF. The CDR3 DNA is TGTGCCAGCAGCGTCGAGAAGTTGAATGAAGCTTTCTTT.

The genes are TRBV4-1 and TRBJ2-2; TRBD2 might be the D (6 bases). The CDR3 loop spans 15 amino acids. Between the trimmed V and J ends, which lost 6 bases and 7 bases, there was a span of 18 bases. Germline V gives CDR1 MGHRA, CDR2 YSYEKL. The CDR3 sequence: CASRASGGADGELFF. In nucleotides, the CDR3 is TGCGCCAGCAGGGCTTCGGGCGGGGCGGACGGGGAGCTGTTTTTT.

The chain is built from TRBV5-1 and TRBJ1-2; D not resolved. V was pared by 4 bases and J by 0 bases, with 16 bases between. This CDR3 is 16 amino acids long. Per germline, CDR1 SGHRS and CDR2 YFSETQ. The CDR3 is CASSLIDGLTNYGYTF. The CDR3 DNA sequence: TGCGCCAGCAGCCTAATAGACGGACTAACTAACTATGGCTACACCTTC.

The CDR3 sequence is CASSQEKSYTEAFF. As DNA, the CDR3 is TGCGCCAGCAGCCAAGAAAAAAGCTACACTGAAGCTTTCTTT. The J gene is TRBJ1-1, the V gene TRBV4-1; D is undetermined. Germline assignment: CDR1 MGHRA and CDR2 YSYEKL. The CDR3 is made up of 14 amino acids. The V and J ends lost 0 bases and 3 bases respectively, with 8 bases between them.

The chain employs TRBV6-1 and TRBJ1-6, with TRBD1 as a possible D gene (5 bases). The germline V gene encodes CDR1 MNHNS and CDR2 SASEGT. The CDR3 has 18 amino acids. The ends were cut back, 2 bases at V and 8 bases at J, with 22 bases in the middle. As DNA, the CDR3 is TGTGCCAGCAGTGAATTTGGAATTGGAGCAGGGACTTATTCACCCCTCCACTTT. It encodes CASSEFGIGAGTYSPLHF.

This clone was seen repeatedly, ten times or more. The same CDR3 can be traced to other DNA sequences in this sample. The chain joins TRBV7-6 to TRBJ2-7, with D hard to call. Trimming removed 1 base from V and 1 base from J, with 8 bases in between. Germline V gene lookup returns CDR1 SGHVS and CDR2 FNYEAQ. This CDR3 region has 14 residues. CDR3 nucleotides: TGTGCCAGCAGCTTAGAGGGTAGTTCCTACGAGCAGTACTTC. Its translation: CASSLEGSSYEQYF.